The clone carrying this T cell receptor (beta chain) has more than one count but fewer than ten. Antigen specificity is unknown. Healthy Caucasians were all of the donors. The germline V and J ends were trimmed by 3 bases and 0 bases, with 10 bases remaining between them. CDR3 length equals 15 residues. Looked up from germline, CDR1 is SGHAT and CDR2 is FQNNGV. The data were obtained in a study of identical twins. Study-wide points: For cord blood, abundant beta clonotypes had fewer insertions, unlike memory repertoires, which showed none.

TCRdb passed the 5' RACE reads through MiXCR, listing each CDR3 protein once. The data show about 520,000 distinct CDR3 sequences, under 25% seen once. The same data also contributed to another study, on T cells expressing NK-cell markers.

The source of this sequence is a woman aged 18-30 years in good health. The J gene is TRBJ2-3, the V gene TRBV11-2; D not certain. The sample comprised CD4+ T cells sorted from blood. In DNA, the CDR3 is TGTGCCAGCAGCTTCGGCGGATATAGCACAGATACGCAGTATTTT. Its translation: CASSFGGYSTDTQYF.